These 9 T cell receptor beta chains came from one sample sequenced in a study of identifying expanded T cells in peripheral blood. The protocol was immunoSEQ multiplex PCR, while the TCRdb copy is restricted to in-frame clones and leaves out a portion. The sample shows roughly 130,000 clones, approximately 86% of them seen only once. Sequencing was carried out using blood. These receptors were collected from a person aged 18 to 69 in good health.

The chain has TRBV30 and TRBJ1-2, with D hard to call. The CDR3 contains 13 residues. From germline, CDR1 is GTSNPN and CDR2 SVGIG (reference sequence). Trimming cost V 4 bases and J 0 bases, with 9 bases left between them. In DNA, the CDR3 is TGTGCCTGGACAGGCGCAGCTAACTATGGCTACACCTTC. Translating it yields CAWTGAANYGYTF.

The chain employs TRBV5-1 and TRBJ2-1; 15 bases are shared with TRBD2. The CDR3 runs 21 residues. Germline V gives CDR1 SGHRS, CDR2 YFSETQ. The J segment lost 7 bases and the V segment lost 0 bases, leaving 17 bases of the junction unmatched. CDR3 sequence (DNA): TGCGCCAGCAGCTTGGTAGGCGTGGTTGGACTAGCGGGGGGGACAGAGAATGAGCAGTTCTTC. Amino acids: CASSLVGVVGLAGGTENEQFF. The entire variable domain, with the rest obtained from reference TRBV5-1 and TRBJ2-1, is as follows: KAGVTQTPRYLIKTRGQQVTLSCSPISGHRSVSWYQQTPGQGLQFLFEYFSETQRNKGNFPGRFSGRQFSNSRSEMNVSTLELGDSALYLCASSLVGVVGLAGGTENEQFFGPGTRLTVL.

The V gene is TRBV2, the J gene TRBJ1-3; a possible D gene is TRBD1 (6 bases). This CDR3 region has 17 residues. V gave up 8 bases and J gave up 1 base, with 21 bases separating them. Germline V gives CDR1 SNHLY, CDR2 FYNNEI. The DNA for the CDR3 is TGTGCCAGCCAGACTTTCAGGGGCTCCTTATCTGGAAACACCATATATTTT. It translates to CASQTFRGSLSGNTIYF.

The chain carries TRBV7-2 and TRBJ1-4, with 7 nucleotides matching TRBD1. CDR3 size: 17 residues. The junction had 15 bases not matched to a gene; V was cut back by 5 bases and J by 6 bases. The germline gives CDR1 SGHTA, CDR2 FQGNSA. The CDR3 DNA reads as TGTGCCAGCAGCCCCCTGACAGGGACGCTTCTCGATGAAAAACTGTTTTTT. Encoded protein: CASSPLTGTLLDEKLFF.

The sample holds one count of this clone. This sequence joins TRBV18 and TRBJ1-5; D might be TRBD1 (6 bases). The CDR3 covers 17 residues. Looked up from germline, CDR1 is KGHSH and CDR2 is LQKENI. The germline V and J ends were trimmed by 1 base and 7 bases, with 20 bases remaining between them. This chain's CDR3 is CASSPRGTQERKQPQHF. The CDR3 nucleotides are TGTGCCAGCTCACCACGAGGGACACAAGAACGAAAACAGCCCCAGCATTTT.

This rearrangement joins TRBV6-5 to TRBJ2-1, with D tentatively TRBD1 (5 bases). The CDR3 contains 15 residues. V dropped 0 bases and J dropped 6 bases, with 12 bases sitting between them. Per the germline V gene, CDR1 is MNHEY and CDR2 is SVGAGI. The CDR3 sequence: CASSYSQAIFNEQFF. CDR3 nucleotide sequence: TGTGCCAGCAGTTACTCACAGGCTATTTTCAATGAGCAGTTCTTC.

The CDR3 spells CTSVESLLNEKLFF. As DNA, the CDR3 is TGCACCAGCGTAGAAAGCCTACTTAATGAAAAACTGTTTTTT. The chain uses TRBV1 and TRBJ1-4. TRBV1 is a pseudogene locus. The CDR3 extends over 14 amino acids.

This chain uses TRBV11-2 with TRBJ2-7, with 8 bases fitting TRBD1. V was pared by 2 bases and J by 4 bases, with 7 bases of the junction left unmatched. CDR3 length: 15 amino acids. Germline lookup yields CDR1 SGHAT and CDR2 FQNNGV. CDR3 region: CASSLSLQGVYEQYF. DNA for the CDR3: TGTGCCAGCAGCTTATCGTTACAGGGGGTTTACGAGCAGTACTTC.

In this sample, this clone turned up a few times. V gene TRBV7-9 combines with J gene TRBJ1-2; no clear D gene. CDR3 length: 12 amino acids. CDR1 is SEHNR, CDR2 FQNEAQ, per germline (reference sequence). V was pared by 1 base and J by 8 bases, with 8 bases between. In nucleotides, the CDR3 is TGTGCCAGCAGCTTAGTTGCTACCGGCTACACCTTC. This translates into CASSLVATGYTF.